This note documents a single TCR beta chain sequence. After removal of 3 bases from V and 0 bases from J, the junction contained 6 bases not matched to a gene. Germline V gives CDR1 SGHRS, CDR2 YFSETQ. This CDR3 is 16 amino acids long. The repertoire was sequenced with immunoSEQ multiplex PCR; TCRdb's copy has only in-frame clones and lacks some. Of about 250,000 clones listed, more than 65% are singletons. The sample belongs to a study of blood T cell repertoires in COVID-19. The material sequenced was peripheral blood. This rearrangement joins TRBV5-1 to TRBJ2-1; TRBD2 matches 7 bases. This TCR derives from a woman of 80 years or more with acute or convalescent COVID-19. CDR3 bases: TGCGCCAGCAGCTCGGGGGGAACGAGCTCCTACAATGAGCAGTTCTTC. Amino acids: CASSSGGTSSYNEQFF.